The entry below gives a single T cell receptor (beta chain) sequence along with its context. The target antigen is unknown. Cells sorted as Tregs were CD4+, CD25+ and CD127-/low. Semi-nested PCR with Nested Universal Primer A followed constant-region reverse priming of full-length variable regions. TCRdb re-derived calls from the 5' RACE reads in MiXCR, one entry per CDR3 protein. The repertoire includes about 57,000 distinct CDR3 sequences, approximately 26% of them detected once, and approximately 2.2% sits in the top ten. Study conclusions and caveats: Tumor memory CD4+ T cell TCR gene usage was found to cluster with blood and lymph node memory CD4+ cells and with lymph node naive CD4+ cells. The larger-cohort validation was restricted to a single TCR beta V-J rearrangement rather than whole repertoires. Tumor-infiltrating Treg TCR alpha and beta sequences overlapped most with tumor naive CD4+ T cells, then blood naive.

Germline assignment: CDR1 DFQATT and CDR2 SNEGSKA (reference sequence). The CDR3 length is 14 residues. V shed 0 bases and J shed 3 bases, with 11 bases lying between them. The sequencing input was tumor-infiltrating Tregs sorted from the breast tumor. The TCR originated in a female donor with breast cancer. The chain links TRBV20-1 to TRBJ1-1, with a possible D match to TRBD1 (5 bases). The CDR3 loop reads CSARDPGRDTEAFF. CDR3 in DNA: TGCAGTGCTAGAGATCCAGGGAGGGACACTGAAGCTTTCTTT.